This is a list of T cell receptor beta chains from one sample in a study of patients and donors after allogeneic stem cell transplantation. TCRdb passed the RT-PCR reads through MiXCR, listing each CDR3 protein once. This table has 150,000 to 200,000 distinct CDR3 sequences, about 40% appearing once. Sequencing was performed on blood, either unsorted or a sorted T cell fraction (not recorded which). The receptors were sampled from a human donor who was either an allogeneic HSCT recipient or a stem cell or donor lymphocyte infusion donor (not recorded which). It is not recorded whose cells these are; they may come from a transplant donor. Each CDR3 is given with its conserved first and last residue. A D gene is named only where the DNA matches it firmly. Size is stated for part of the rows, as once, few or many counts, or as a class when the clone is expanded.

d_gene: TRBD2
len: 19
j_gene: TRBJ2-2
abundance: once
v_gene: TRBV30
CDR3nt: TGTGCCTGGAGCGACCGGATCGGGACTAGCGGTCCGAACACCGGGGAGCTGTTTTTT
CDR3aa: CAWSDRIGTSGPNTGELFF

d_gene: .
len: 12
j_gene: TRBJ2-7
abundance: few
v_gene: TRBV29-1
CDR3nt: TGCAGCGTTGAGGACAGCGCCTACGAGCAGTACTTC
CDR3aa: CSVEDSAYEQYF

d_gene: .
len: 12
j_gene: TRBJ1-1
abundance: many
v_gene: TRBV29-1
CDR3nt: TGCAGCGTTGTCGGCAGGAACACTGAAGCTTTCTTT
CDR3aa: CSVVGRNTEAFF

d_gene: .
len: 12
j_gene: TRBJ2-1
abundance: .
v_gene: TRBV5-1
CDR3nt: TGCGCCAGCAGCTTGGATTTCTATGAGCAGTTCTTC
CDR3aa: CASSLDFYEQFF

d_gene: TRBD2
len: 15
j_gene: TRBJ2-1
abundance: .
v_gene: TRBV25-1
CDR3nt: TGTGCCAGCAGCGGGACTAGCGGGATATTTGGTGAGCAGTTCTTC
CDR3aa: CASSGTSGIFGEQFF

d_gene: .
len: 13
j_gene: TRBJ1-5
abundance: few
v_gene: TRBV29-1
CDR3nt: TGCAGCGCCCAGACGGGGGCTGAGGAGCCCCAGCATTTT
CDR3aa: CSAQTGAEEPQHF

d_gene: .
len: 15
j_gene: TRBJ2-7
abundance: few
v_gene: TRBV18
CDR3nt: TGTGCCAGCTCACCCTTAGGGACGGGCTCCTACGAGCAGTACTTC
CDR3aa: CASSPLGTGSYEQYF

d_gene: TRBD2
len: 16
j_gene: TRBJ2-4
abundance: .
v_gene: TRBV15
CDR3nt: TGTGCCACCAGCAGAGAGGCGGGAGTAGGCAAAAACATTCAGTACTTC
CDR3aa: CATSREAGVGKNIQYF

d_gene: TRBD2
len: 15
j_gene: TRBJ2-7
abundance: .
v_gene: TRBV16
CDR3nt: TGTGCCAGCAGCCACACTAGCGGGAGAAGCAACGAGCAGTACTTC
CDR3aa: CASSHTSGRSNEQYF

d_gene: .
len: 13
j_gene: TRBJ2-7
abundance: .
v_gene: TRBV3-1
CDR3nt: TGTGCCAGCAGCCAAGTACACCCTGGCGAGCAGTACTTC
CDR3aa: CASSQVHPGEQYF

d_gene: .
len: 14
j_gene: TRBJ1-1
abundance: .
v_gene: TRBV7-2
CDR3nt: TGTGCCAGCAGCCTTGGGGGGACGTCAACTGAAGCTTTCTTT
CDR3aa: CASSLGGTSTEAFF

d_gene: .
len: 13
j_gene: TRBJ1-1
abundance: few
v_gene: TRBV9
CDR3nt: TGTGCCAGCAGCTCCCCGGGGAACACTGAAGCTTTCTTT
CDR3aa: CASSSPGNTEAFF

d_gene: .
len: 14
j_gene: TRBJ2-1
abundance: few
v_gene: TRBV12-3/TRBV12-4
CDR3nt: TGTGCCAGCAGTTTAAGAGGGCCACACAATGAGCAGTTCTTC
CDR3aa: CASSLRGPHNEQFF

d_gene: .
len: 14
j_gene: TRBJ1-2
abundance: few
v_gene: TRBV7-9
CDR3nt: TGTGCCAGCAGCTTCGATGGAGGCGGCTATGGCTACACCTTC
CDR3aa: CASSFDGGGYGYTF

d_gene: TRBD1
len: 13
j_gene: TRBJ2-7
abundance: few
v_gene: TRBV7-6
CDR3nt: TGTGCCAGCAGCTCGACAGGGTTTTACGAGCAGTACTTC
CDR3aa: CASSSTGFYEQYF

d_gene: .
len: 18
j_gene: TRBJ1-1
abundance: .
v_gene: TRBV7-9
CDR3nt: TGTGCCAGCAGCTTATCGATCCTGAGGACAGCCGCTTTCACTGAAGCTTTCTTT
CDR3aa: CASSLSILRTAAFTEAFF